The 3 T cell receptor beta chains reported below all come from one sample, sequenced in a study of blood T cell repertoires in COVID-19. Generated by immunoSEQ multiplex PCR, the TCRdb table keeps only in-frame clones and is missing some. The sample records around 200,000 clones, approximately 90% being singletons. Sequencing was performed on PBMCs or T cells enriched from blood (not recorded which). These receptors all come from a man younger than 40 who had recovered from COVID-19.

V and J are TRBV28 and TRBJ1-2, with a possible D match to TRBD1 (5 bases). Germline CDR1 reads MDHEN; CDR2 reads SYDVKM. The length of the CDR3 is 14 residues. V lost 6 bases and J 7 bases, leaving 18 bases between the germline ends. The CDR3 bases are TGTGCCAGCAGAGGGATAGGGGAGGGCACTGGCTACACCTTC. Its translation: CASRGIGEGTGYTF.

The sample holds a few counts of this clone. The chain carries TRBV15 and TRBJ2-1, with TRBD2 identical over 9 bases. This CDR3 has 16 residues. Germline values: CDR1 LNHNV, CDR2 YYDKDF (reference sequence). V shed 1 base, J shed 0 bases, and the junction held 1 base outside the gene matches. The CDR3 sequence: CATSRVSGGSYNEQFF. DNA of the CDR3: TGTGCCACCAGCAGAGTTAGCGGGGGCTCCTACAATGAGCAGTTCTTC.

The genes are TRBV5-1 and TRBJ2-5; TRBD2 matches at 9 bases. The CDR3 covers 15 residues. CDR1 and CDR2 (germline): SGHRS, YFSETQ. Unmatched junction bases numbered 7, after V lost 2 bases and J lost 5 bases. The CDR3 here is CASSLGGGAWETQYF. CDR3 coding DNA: TGCGCCAGCAGCTTAGGCGGGGGGGCGTGGGAGACCCAGTACTTC.